A single T cell receptor beta chain is shown here with its context. The antigen is undetermined. TCRdb processed the RT-PCR reads anew with MiXCR; each CDR3 protein has one entry. The sample carries around 710,000 distinct CDR3 sequences, 14% recorded once. The sample belongs to a study of response to subunit inactivated influenza vaccine. General observations from the study: Each seasonal influenza vaccination recruits few new T cells, the authors suggested.

V trimming: 5 bases; J trimming: 7 bases; junction bases outside the gene matches: 7. The CDR3 is 15 residues long. Per the germline V gene, CDR1 is LNHNV and CDR2 is YYDKDF (reference sequence). Source: PBMCs from blood, taken 14 to 15 days before vaccination. The chain has TRBV15 and TRBJ1-6; 8 nucleotides align to TRBD1. The TCR comes from a man between 45 and 60 years old who received an inactivated influenza vaccine. The chain's CDR3 is CATSEAGGWNSPLHF. Here the CDR3 DNA reads TGTGCCACCAGCGAAGCAGGGGGCTGGAATTCACCCCTCCACTTT.